These 22 T cell receptor beta chains came from one sample sequenced in a study of human T cells and chemical hapten exposure. TCRdb passed the RACE reads through MiXCR, listing each CDR3 protein once. The sample consists of a few hundred thousand distinct CDR3 sequences, around 6% of them appearing once. Documented time point: patch test 2, 6 weeks after DPC sensitization. Sample treatment: therapeutic diphenylcyclopropenone sensitization with weekly scalp DPC. The sequencing here drew on whole blood, taken in connection with sensitization to the hapten diphenylcyclopropenone (DPC). These receptors all come from a woman between 18 and 30 years old with alopecia areata. Some clones in this sample may be carry-over from other donors' samples.

In its sample, this clonotype was seen a few times. The V and J genes are TRBV28 and TRBJ1-2; 9 bases match TRBD1. CDR1 is MDHEN, CDR2 SYDVKM, per germline. The CDR3 has 15 residues. V gave up 7 bases and J gave up 8 bases; unmatched junction bases: 14. CDR3 region: CASKPPGTGPNGYTF. The CDR3 coding sequence is TGTGCCAGCAAACCACCCGGGACAGGGCCTAACGGCTACACCTTC.

This clonotype was seen only a few times. The gene calls are TRBV6-1 and TRBJ1-2; D might be TRBD1 (5 bases). Trimming pared 0 bases from V and 7 bases from J, leaving 15 bases between. The CDR3 runs 15 residues. Germline V CDR1 and CDR2: MNHNS, SASEGT. The CDR3 loop reads CASSEAGASYGGYTF. CDR3 nucleotides: TGTGCCAGCAGTGAAGCCGGGGCTTCTTATGGTGGCTACACCTTC.

V gene TRBV9 combines with J gene TRBJ2-5, with no clear D. From germline, CDR1 is SGDLS and CDR2 YYNGEE. Trimming took off 0 bases at V and 9 bases at J, with 15 bases between the two ends. The CDR3 is made up of 14 amino acids. The CDR3 sequence: CASSVEPSPEAQYF. The CDR3 DNA follows: TGTGCCAGCAGCGTAGAGCCTTCCCCTGAGGCCCAGTACTTC.

This chain links TRBV7-9 with TRBJ2-1; 8 positions match TRBD1. V lost 5 bases and J lost 9; bases outside the gene matches: 18. CDR1 and CDR2 (germline): SEHNR, FQNEAQ (reference sequence). The CDR3 totals 17 residues. In DNA form, the CDR3 reads TGTGCCAGCAGCCCGTCTGGGCAGGGGGCGCGCAACGGTGAGCAGTTCTTC. Amino acid sequence: CASSPSGQGARNGEQFF. Combining the CDR3 with reference TRBV7-9 and TRBJ2-1 gives the whole variable domain DTGVSQNPRHKITKRGQNVTFRCDPISEHNRLYWYRQTLGQGPEFLTYFQNEAQLEKSRLLSDRFSAERPKGSFSTLEIQRTEQGDSAMYLCASSPSGQGARNGEQFFGPGTRLTVL.

This clonotype occurred many times. The rearrangement uses TRBV7-9 and TRBJ1-5; no clear D. V was shortened by 5 bases and J by 5 bases, with 7 bases between the two germline ends. This CDR3 has 12 amino acids. Germline V gene sequence: CDR1 SEHNR, CDR2 FQNEAQ (reference sequence). CDR3: CASSQDHQPQHF. CDR3 in DNA: TGTGCCAGCAGCCAGGACCATCAGCCCCAGCATTTT.

This clonotype was counted between two and nine times. The CDR3 here is CASSQVGFLASGELFF. The CDR3 DNA follows: TGCGCCAGCAGCCAAGTCGGGTTCCTTGCCTCCGGGGAGCTGTTTTTT. This rearrangement joins TRBV4-1 to TRBJ2-2; D unclear. The ends were cut back, 1 base at V and 6 bases at J, with 15 bases in the middle. This CDR3 has 16 residues. Germline loops: CDR1 MGHRA, CDR2 YSYEKL.

The sample holds a few counts of this clonotype. The V and J genes are TRBV9 and TRBJ1-6; D may be TRBD1 (6 bases). Looked up from germline, CDR1 is SGDLS and CDR2 is YYNGEE. The CDR3 is 15 residues long. Trimming took off 0 bases at V and 10 bases at J, with 14 bases between the two ends. This CDR3 is CASSVDISRGSPLHF. The CDR3 DNA sequence: TGTGCCAGCAGCGTAGACATCTCCAGGGGCTCACCCCTCCACTTT.

This clonotype occurred a few times. The chain recombines TRBV18 with TRBJ2-7, with D unclear. This CDR3 spans 15 amino acids. CDR1 and CDR2 (germline): KGHSH, LQKENI. Deletions cut 3 bases from V and 0 bases from J, with 12 bases between. As DNA, the CDR3 is TGTGCCAGCTCACCCCTTTATGGGGTCTCCTACGAGCAGTACTTC. Translated, it gives CASSPLYGVSYEQYF.

This sequence joins TRBV29-1 and TRBJ2-1, with D possibly TRBD1 on 6 matching bases. This CDR3 region has 15 residues. Looked up from germline, CDR1 is SQVTM and CDR2 is ANQGSEA. The V end was cut by 0 bases, the J end by 3 bases, with 12 bases between. CDR3 in DNA: TGCAGCGTTGAAGAAACAGGGTTTGACTACAATGAGCAGTTCTTC. Amino acids: CSVEETGFDYNEQFF.

The chain carries TRBV6-1 and TRBJ2-3; D not certain. This CDR3 has 14 amino acids. In germline, CDR1 is MNHNS, CDR2 SASEGT. V lost 5 bases to trimming and J lost 4 bases, with 13 bases between them. This chain's CDR3 is CASSPGSNADTQYF. CDR3 in DNA: TGTGCCAGCAGTCCTGGAAGCAACGCAGATACGCAGTATTTT.

This clonotype has a handful of counts. The chain couples TRBV4-3 to TRBJ1-1; the D is unclear. Germline V gene sequence: CDR1 LGHNA, CDR2 YSLEER. CDR3 length: 14 residues. V was pared by 0 bases and J by 3 bases, with 8 bases between. The CDR3 reads CASSQDPGYTEAFF. The CDR3 DNA follows: TGCGCCAGCAGCCAAGATCCGGGGTACACTGAAGCTTTCTTT.

The sample holds a few counts of this clonotype. The rearrangement joins TRBV7-2 to TRBJ2-7; D is uncertain. CDR1 is SGHTA, CDR2 FQGNSA, per germline. V shed 0 bases and J shed 2 bases, with 11 bases lying between them. This CDR3 has 15 amino acids. CDR3 sequence: CASSLASTDAYEQYF. The CDR3 DNA follows: TGTGCCAGCAGCTTAGCGTCGACGGACGCCTACGAGCAGTACTTC.

This clonotype was observed a handful of times. The J gene is TRBJ1-1, the V gene TRBV9, with 10 bases fitting TRBD1. Germline CDR1 is SGDLS and CDR2 is YYNGEE. The CDR3 is 15 residues long. Losses at the gene ends were 4 bases for V and 3 bases for J; bases not matched to a gene: 6. The CDR3 sequence is CASSPGQGIYTEAFF. CDR3 nucleotide sequence: TGTGCCAGCAGCCCGGGACAGGGGATTTACACTGAAGCTTTCTTT.

This clonotype was detected only a few times. The chain couples TRBV3-1 to TRBJ1-2; TRBD1 is a possible D gene (6 bases). CDR1 is LGHDT, CDR2 YNNKEL, per germline (reference sequence). This CDR3 has 14 residues. V was clipped by 2 bases and J by 2 bases, with 9 bases between them. This chain's CDR3 is CASSQLDRNYGYTF. Here the CDR3 DNA reads TGTGCCAGCAGCCAACTTGACAGGAACTATGGCTACACCTTC. Full variable domain (missing parts from reference TRBV3-1 and TRBJ1-2): DTAVSQTPKYLVTQMGNDKSIKCEQNLGHDTMYWYKQDSKKFLKIMFSYNNKELIINETVPNRFSPKSPDKAHLNLHINSLELGDSAVYFCASSQLDRNYGYTFGSGTRLTVV.

This clonotype was detected many times. The chain carries TRBV4-2 and TRBJ2-7; 10 positions match TRBD2. Trimming at V came to 4 bases and at J to 5 bases, leaving 8 bases not matched to a gene. CDR3 length: 15 residues. Looked up from germline, CDR1 is LGHNA and CDR2 is YNFKEQ. CDR3 coding DNA: TGTGCCAGCAGCCGTCTAGCGGGGGCCCCCAACGAGCAGTACTTC. Translating it yields CASSRLAGAPNEQYF.

The chain has TRBV27 and TRBJ1-6; D call uncertain. Trimming cost V 5 bases and J 7 bases, with 15 bases left between them. The V gene's germline CDR1 is MNHEY and CDR2 SMNVEV (reference sequence). The CDR3 is 15 residues long. The CDR3 loop reads CASSPRAGGNSPLHF. The CDR3 bases are TGTGCCAGCAGTCCCCGGGCTGGAGGAAATTCACCCCTCCACTTT.

This clonotype came up a few times. The genes are TRBV5-5 and TRBJ2-1; unclear D gene. Germline values: CDR1 SGHKS, CDR2 YYEKEE (reference sequence). This CDR3 has 12 amino acids. The V gene lost 0 bases and the J gene lost 7 bases, with 5 bases spanning the gap. The CDR3 protein is CASSLVTNEQFF. Written as DNA, the CDR3 is TGTGCCAGCAGCTTGGTCACGAATGAGCAGTTCTTC.

This chain connects TRBV29-1 to TRBJ1-2; maybe TRBD1 (6 bases). This CDR3 spans 13 amino acids. From germline, CDR1 is SQVTM and CDR2 ANQGSEA. The V and J ends lost 6 bases and 2 bases respectively, with 13 bases between them. The CDR3 nucleotides are TGCAGCGTCGGTGTCGGACAGAACTATGGCTACACCTTC. This gives the protein CSVGVGQNYGYTF.

In its sample, this clonotype was seen a few times. The chain has TRBV6-5 and TRBJ1-2; 7 bases match TRBD1. CDR3 length: 13 residues. Trimming cost V 5 bases and J 8 bases; bases outside gene matches: 8. Germline lookup yields CDR1 MNHEY and CDR2 SVGAGI. CDR3 amino acids: CASSLPGGRGYTF. The CDR3 nucleotides read TGTGCCAGCAGTCTGCCAGGGGGAAGGGGCTACACCTTC.

J is TRBJ1-4 and V is TRBV3-1; TRBD1 agrees at 10 bases. The CDR3 is 15 residues long. The junction had 4 bases not matched to a gene; V was cut back by 1 base and J by 8 bases. Germline assignment: CDR1 LGHDT and CDR2 YNNKEL (reference sequence). CDR3 loop: CASSQVRDRGEKLFF. In DNA form, the CDR3 reads TGTGCCAGCAGCCAAGTAAGGGACAGGGGCGAAAAACTGTTTTTT.

This clonotype was seen a handful of times. The chain uses TRBV20-1 and TRBJ2-3; 13 bases match TRBD2. The germline V gene has CDR1 DFQATT and CDR2 SNEGSKA (reference sequence). The CDR3 consists of 16 residues. V lost 4 bases, J lost 6 bases, and 10 bases stayed unmatched. Here the CDR3 reads CSATSRLAGGRDTQYF. DNA of the CDR3: TGCAGTGCTACCTCGAGACTAGCGGGGGGAAGGGATACGCAGTATTTT.

This clonotype was seen more than once but under ten times. The CDR3 sequence is CASSFGIASTDTQYF. The CDR3, as DNA: TGTGCCAGCAGCTTTGGTATAGCCAGCACAGATACGCAGTATTTT. The V call is TRBV7-9, the J call TRBJ2-3; D remains ambiguous. This CDR3 has 15 residues. The germline V gene has CDR1 SEHNR and CDR2 FQNEAQ (reference sequence). V lost 3 bases and J lost 0, with 10 bases in between. The full variable domain, completed using reference TRBV7-9 and TRBJ2-3, is DTGVSQNPRHKITKRGQNVTFRCDPISEHNRLYWYRQTLGQGPEFLTYFQNEAQLEKSRLLSDRFSAERPKGSFSTLEIQRTEQGDSAMYLCASSFGIASTDTQYFGPGTRLTVL.